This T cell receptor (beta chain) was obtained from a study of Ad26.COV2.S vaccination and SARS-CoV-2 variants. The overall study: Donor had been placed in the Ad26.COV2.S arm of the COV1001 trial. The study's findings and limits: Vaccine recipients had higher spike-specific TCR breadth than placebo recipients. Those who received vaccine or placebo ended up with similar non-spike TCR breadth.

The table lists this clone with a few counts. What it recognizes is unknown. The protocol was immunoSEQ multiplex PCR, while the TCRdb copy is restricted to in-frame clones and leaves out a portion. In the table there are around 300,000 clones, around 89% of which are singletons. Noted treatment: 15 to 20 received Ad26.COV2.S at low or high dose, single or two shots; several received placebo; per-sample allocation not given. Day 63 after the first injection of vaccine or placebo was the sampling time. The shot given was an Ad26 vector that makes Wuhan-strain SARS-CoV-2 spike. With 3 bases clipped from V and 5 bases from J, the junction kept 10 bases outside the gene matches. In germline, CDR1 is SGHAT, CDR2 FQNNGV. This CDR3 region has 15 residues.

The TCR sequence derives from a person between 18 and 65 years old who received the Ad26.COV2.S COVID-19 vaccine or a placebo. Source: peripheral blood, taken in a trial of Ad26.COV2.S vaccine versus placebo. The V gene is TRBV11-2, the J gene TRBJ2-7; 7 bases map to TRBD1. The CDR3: CASSLVTGTADEQYF. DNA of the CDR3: TGTGCCAGCAGCTTGGTCACCGGGACAGCGGACGAGCAGTACTTC. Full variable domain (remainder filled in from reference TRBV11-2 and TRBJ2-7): EAGVAQSPRYKIIEKRQSVAFWCNPISGHATLYWYQQILGQGPKLLIQFQNNGVVDDSQLPKDRFSAERLKGVDSTLKIQPAKLEDSAVYLCASSLVTGTADEQYFGPGTRLTVT.